Listed here is a single T cell receptor beta chain. Measured with immunoSEQ multiplex PCR; TCRdb has only the in-frame clones, and not every one. The sample consists of fewer than 200,000 clones, about 80% of them appearing once. This sample is part of a study of blood T cell repertoires in COVID-19. The CDR3 covers 15 residues. From germline, CDR1 is SGHTA and CDR2 FQGNSA. V lost 2 bases to trimming and J lost 4 bases, with 13 bases between them. The receptor was isolated from a woman in her 70s with acute or convalescent COVID-19. Specimen: peripheral blood. This chain connects TRBV7-2 to TRBJ2-3, with D possibly being TRBD2 (6 bases). In nucleotides, the CDR3 is TGTGCCAGCAGCTTAAATTCGGGGGAGGCAGATACGCAGTATTTT. This sequence encodes CASSLNSGEADTQYF.